The 13 T cell receptor beta chains reported below all come from one sample, sequenced in a study of cytomegalovirus exposure and HLA in healthy donors. PCR involved 60 Vbeta and 13 Jbeta primers. Data came from immunoSEQ multiplex PCR; TCRdb stores just in-frame clones and leaves some out. The sample shows 250,000 or so clones, 92% of them seen only once. The sequencing sample was made of PBMCs. The receptors originated from a girl aged 2 to 10 in good health and CMV-seronegative.

The chain is built from TRBV5-1 and TRBJ2-7; D call uncertain. The V end was cut by 2 bases, the J end by 6 bases, with 6 bases between. Germline CDR1 SGHRS, CDR2 YFSETQ. CDR3 length equals 11 residues. CDR3 residues: CASSFSGEQYF. The CDR3 DNA sequence: TGCGCCAGCAGCTTTTCAGGCGAGCAGTACTTC.

In nucleotides, the CDR3 is TGTGCCAGCAGTTTCGGTGGTGAGCCCCAGCATTTT. Protein: CASSFGGEPQHF. V and J are TRBV27 and TRBJ1-5; D is unresolved. V was clipped by 3 bases and J by 8 bases, with 8 bases between them. From germline, CDR1 is MNHEY and CDR2 SMNVEV (reference sequence). This CDR3 has 12 residues.

Regarding this clone: One junction end does not reproduce the germline sequence, and a read error may be involved. The rearrangement uses TRBV2 and TRBJ2-7; possible D gene TRBD2, 6 bases. This CDR3 is 13 amino acids long. CDR1 and CDR2 (germline): SNHLY, FYNNEI. In DNA form, the CDR3 reads TGTGCCAGCAGTGAAGCGCGGGACGGAAAAAGGGACTTC. Encoded protein: CASSEARDGKRDF.

This sequence joins TRBV2 and TRBJ2-3; 11 positions match TRBD2. CDR1 SNHLY and CDR2 FYNNEI come from the germline V gene. V lost 6 bases and J lost 0; bases outside the gene matches: 11. The length of the CDR3 is 18 residues. The CDR3 reads CASRESSGRTLSTDTQYF. CDR3 sequence (DNA): TGTGCCAGCAGAGAATCTAGCGGGAGGACCCTGAGCACAGATACGCAGTATTTT.

This chain uses TRBV5-1 with TRBJ1-1, with TRBD1 matching 9 bases. This CDR3 is 15 amino acids long. With V trimmed by 4 bases and J by 4 bases, 8 bases remained unmatched. Germline values: CDR1 SGHRS, CDR2 YFSETQ. CDR3 sequence reads: CASSTGQGMSTEAFF. In DNA, the CDR3 is TGCGCCAGCAGCACCGGACAGGGGATGAGCACTGAAGCTTTCTTT.

The chain combines TRBV2 with TRBJ1-2, with D perhaps TRBD1 (5 bases). This CDR3 has 13 residues. V lost 6 bases to trimming and J lost 4 bases, with 12 bases between them. The germline CDR1 and CDR2 sequences are SNHLY and FYNNEI. Here the CDR3 DNA reads TGTGCCAGCAGAGAGAGACAGCTCTATGGCTACACCTTC. Amino acids: CASRERQLYGYTF.

A single count supports this clone. CDR3 region: CASSQGLAARSTDTQYF. CDR3 coding DNA: TGCGCCAGCAGCCAAGGTTTAGCTGCACGGTCCACAGATACGCAGTATTTT. V is TRBV4-1 and J is TRBJ2-3; D unclear. Germline CDR1 reads MGHRA; CDR2 reads YSYEKL. The CDR3 consists of 17 residues. Trimming shortened V by 1 base and J by 2 bases, and 16 bases separated the two germline ends.

In regard to this clone: Distinct nucleotide sequences in the sample also encode this CDR3. The chain carries TRBV2 and TRBJ1-1; 9 bases match TRBD1. CDR1 and CDR2 from the germline V gene are SNHLY and FYNNEI. Losses at the gene ends were 6 bases for V and 0 bases for J; bases not matched to a gene: 2. This CDR3 has 14 amino acids. The CDR3 sequence is CASSGQGLNTEAFF. Here the CDR3 DNA reads TGTGCCAGCAGCGGACAGGGGCTGAACACTGAAGCTTTCTTT.

V is TRBV9 and J is TRBJ1-4, with 8 bases aligning to TRBD1. The junction had 2 bases not matched to a gene; V was cut back by 0 bases and J by 4 bases. This CDR3 region has 15 residues. In germline, CDR1 is SGDLS, CDR2 YYNGEE. CDR3 in DNA: TGTGCCAGCAGCGTAGACGGGACAGGTAATGAAAAACTGTTTTTT. Residues: CASSVDGTGNEKLFF.

J is TRBJ2-3 and V is TRBV30, with D possibly TRBD2 on 6 matching bases. Germline CDR1 reads GTSNPN; CDR2 reads SVGIG (reference sequence). CDR3 length: 12 amino acids. Here the CDR3 reads CAGGDQTDTQYF. The DNA of the CDR3 is TGTGCAGGCGGGGACCAAACAGATACGCAGTATTTT.

The chain combines TRBV5-1 with TRBJ1-1, with D hard to call. V was trimmed by 7 bases and J by 0 bases, leaving 13 bases between them. CDR3 length: 14 residues. The V gene's germline CDR1 is SGHRS and CDR2 YFSETQ. The CDR3: CASDPGEMNTEAFF. CDR3 bases: TGCGCCAGCGACCCTGGGGAGATGAACACTGAAGCTTTCTTT. The whole variable domain, remainder taken from reference TRBV5-1 and TRBJ1-1, is KAGVTQTPRYLIKTRGQQVTLSCSPISGHRSVSWYQQTPGQGLQFLFEYFSETQRNKGNFPGRFSGRQFSNSRSEMNVSTLELGDSALYLCASDPGEMNTEAFFGQGTRLTVV.

The chain employs TRBV6-1 and TRBJ1-4; 8 nucleotides line up with TRBD1. Looked up from germline, CDR1 is MNHNS and CDR2 is SASEGT. V shed 4 bases, J shed 8 bases, and the junction held 6 bases outside the gene matches. The CDR3 has 14 amino acids. In nucleotides, the CDR3 is TGTGCCAGCAGTGCGACAGGGGTAAACGAAAAACTGTTTTTT. Its translation is CASSATGVNEKLFF.

The chain combines TRBV30 with TRBJ1-2; 10 nucleotides match TRBD1. Germline V gives CDR1 GTSNPN, CDR2 SVGIG (reference sequence). The V and J ends lost 5 bases and 7 bases, in that order; junction bases with no gene match: 1. There are 11 residues in the CDR3. The CDR3 DNA is TGTGCCTGGGGGACAGGGGCTGGCTACACCTTC. Its protein is CAWGTGAGYTF.